The clone carrying this TCR beta chain was counted once. Germline assignment: CDR1 LGHDT and CDR2 YNNKEL (reference sequence). The CDR3 contains 14 residues. V lost 4 bases to trimming and J lost 3 bases; unmatched junction nucleotides: 6. This specimen comes from a study of blood T cell repertoires in COVID-19. Study summary: T cells, B-cell-depleted T cells, or PBMCs provided the cDNA or gDNA that served as material.

Sequencing used immunoSEQ multiplex PCR; TCRdb keeps in-frame clones, though not all of them. Among approximately 170,000 clones, around 84% were seen once, and the ten largest hold under 3%. This TCR came from a woman of 80 years or more with COVID-19, enrolled during active disease. This chain uses TRBV3-1 (or the pseudogene TRBV3-2) with TRBJ2-7; TRBD2 agrees at 7 bases. Sequencing was performed on peripheral blood. CDR3 DNA sequence: TGTGCCAGCAGCCCCGGGACTACCCGCTACGAGCAGTACTTC. It encodes CASSPGTTRYEQYF.